The rows below give T cell receptor beta chains drawn from one sample of a study of shared clonotypes between healthy human individuals. Sequencing was performed with immunoSEQ multiplex PCR; in TCRdb, only in-frame clones are kept and a portion is missing. Counted here are approximately 2.4 million clones, nearly 97% occurring once; the ten biggest clones make up approximately 0.13%. The specimen was naive CD4+ T cells sorted from blood. The source is a man between 18 and 29 years old in good health. The CDR3 runs from the conserved cysteine through the conserved F or W. A D gene is named only where the DNA matches it firmly. Part of the rows lack a size; the others show once, few, many or a class for expanded clones.

V gene: TRBV7-6
D gene: .
J gene: TRBJ2-7
clone size: .
CDR3 DNA: TGTGCCAGCAGCGCGGAGGGTGGGGTGGGAACTCCCTACGAGCAGTACTTC
CDR3 protein: CASSAEGGVGTPYEQYF

V gene: TRBV27
D gene: TRBD1
J gene: TRBJ1-1
clone size: .
CDR3 DNA: TGTGCCAGCAGTTTTGACAGGGTGAACACTGAAGCTTTCTTT
CDR3 protein: CASSFDRVNTEAFF

V gene: TRBV6-6
D gene: TRBD2
J gene: TRBJ2-1
clone size: .
CDR3 DNA: TGTGCCAGCAGTTACTCGCCGGGACTAGCTGAGCAGTTCTTC
CDR3 protein: CASSYSPGLAEQFF

V gene: TRBV28
D gene: TRBD1
J gene: TRBJ2-7
clone size: .
CDR3 DNA: TGTGCCAGCAGCAGGCAGGGGGCCTCTCTCGAGCAGTACTTC
CDR3 protein: CASSRQGASLEQYF

V gene: TRBV6-5
D gene: .
J gene: TRBJ2-1
clone size: .
CDR3 DNA: TGTGCCAGCAGTGCCCTGTTGAGGGGTGAGTTCTTC
CDR3 protein: CASSALLRGEFF

V gene: TRBV5-1
D gene: .
J gene: TRBJ2-2
clone size: .
CDR3 DNA: TGCGCCAGCAGCTTGGGTAGCGGAGACACCGGGGAGCTGTTTTTT
CDR3 protein: CASSLGSGDTGELFF

V gene: TRBV18
D gene: TRBD1
J gene: TRBJ2-1
clone size: .
CDR3 DNA: TGTGCCAGCTCACCACCGGTGGGACAGGGACCTCCACACAATGAGCAGTTCTTC
CDR3 protein: CASSPPVGQGPPHNEQFF

V gene: TRBV6-1
D gene: TRBD1
J gene: TRBJ1-1
clone size: once
CDR3 DNA: TGTGCCAGCAGCCTACTTGGACAGGGGACTGAAGCTTTCTTT
CDR3 protein: CASSLLGQGTEAFF

V gene: TRBV5-1
D gene: TRBD1
J gene: TRBJ1-2
clone size: .
CDR3 DNA: TGCGCCAGCAGCCCCGACAGGGAGTATGGCTACACCTTC
CDR3 protein: CASSPDREYGYTF

V gene: TRBV6-6
D gene: TRBD1
J gene: TRBJ2-2
clone size: .
CDR3 DNA: TGTGCCAGCAGAGGACAGGGAACCGGGGAGCTGTTTTTT
CDR3 protein: CASRGQGTGELFF

V gene: TRBV5-1
D gene: .
J gene: TRBJ2-3
clone size: .
CDR3 DNA: TGCGCCAGCGGCGAGACGGGCACAGATACGCAGTATTTT
CDR3 protein: CASGETGTDTQYF

V gene: TRBV9
D gene: .
J gene: TRBJ2-2
clone size: .
CDR3 DNA: TGTGCCAGCAGCGTAGGTGCGGTCGCGAACACCGGGGAGCTGTTTTTT
CDR3 protein: CASSVGAVANTGELFF

V gene: TRBV2
D gene: .
J gene: TRBJ1-5
clone size: .
CDR3 DNA: TGTGCCAGCGCCGGGGCGTATTATAGCAATCAGCCCCAGCATTTT
CDR3 protein: CASAGAYYSNQPQHF

V gene: TRBV25-1
D gene: TRBD2
J gene: TRBJ2-6
clone size: .
CDR3 DNA: TGTGCCAGCAGTGGTAGCGGGGGCGCCTCTGGGGCCAACGTCCTGACTTTC
CDR3 protein: CASSGSGGASGANVLTF

V gene: TRBV9
D gene: TRBD2
J gene: TRBJ2-7
clone size: .
CDR3 DNA: TGTGCCAGCAGCCCAACCTTGACTAGCGGATCCTACGAGCAGTACTTC
CDR3 protein: CASSPTLTSGSYEQYF

V gene: TRBV6-5
D gene: TRBD1
J gene: TRBJ1-1
clone size: .
CDR3 DNA: TGTGCCAGCAGTCTCCTCTATGCAGGGGGGACTGAAGCTTTCTTT
CDR3 protein: CASSLLYAGGTEAFF